One and the same sample provided the 23 T cell receptor beta chains below, sequenced in a study of circulating tumor DNA in untreated peripheral T-cell lymphoma. Generated by immunoSEQ multiplex PCR, the TCRdb table keeps only in-frame clones and is missing some. The repertoire includes roughly 8,600 clones, 82% of them detected once, and around 1.9% sits in the top ten. The sequencing input was tumor tissue. These receptors were obtained from a human donor with peripheral T-cell lymphoma.

This clone was seen only once. The rearrangement joins TRBV7-5 to TRBJ2-7; no DNA check was done on the table's D call, TRBD2. TRBV7-5 is shown as a pseudogene. The CDR3 has 15 amino acids. The CDR3 is CASSLMRGASYEQYF. CDR3 bases: TGTGCCAGCAGCTTAATGCGGGGGGCCTCCTACGAGCAGTACTTC.

The chain recombines TRBV18 with TRBJ1-1; no definite D call. This CDR3 is built from 15 residues. Trimming stripped 4 bases from V and 3 bases from J, with 15 bases between. Germline-derived CDR1 and CDR2 are KGHSH and LQKENI. The DNA of the CDR3 is TGTGCCAGCTCACTAACAGATGTAGGGCACACTGAAGCTTTCTTT. Translation: CASSLTDVGHTEAFF.

The gene calls are TRBV29-1 and TRBJ1-2; possibly TRBD1 for D (5 bases). Per germline, CDR1 SQVTM and CDR2 ANQGSEA. V was pared by 7 bases and J by 6 bases, with 30 bases between. The CDR3 consists of 17 residues. The CDR3 protein is CSATARGKTPSVHGYTF. The CDR3 region has the DNA TGCAGCGCAACCGCTCGGGGCAAAACTCCCTCAGTTCATGGCTACACCTTC.

Here the CDR3 reads CASSLGGPYEQYF. CDR3 DNA sequence: TGTGCCAGCAGCCTGGGGGGCCCCTACGAGCAGTACTTC. V and J are TRBV14 and TRBJ2-7, with D perhaps given as TRBD1 or TRBD2 (6 bases each). The germline CDR1 and CDR2 sequences are SGHDN and FVKESK. V shed 4 bases and J shed 2 bases, with 9 bases lying between them. The CDR3 spans 13 residues.

This chain connects TRBV11-3 to TRBJ2-7; D is possibly TRBD1 (6 bases). Trimming left V 0 bases short and J 5 bases short, with 20 bases between. This CDR3 comprises 17 residues. Germline V CDR1 and CDR2: SGHNT, YENEEA. DNA for the CDR3: TGTGCCAGCAGCTTAGAAAATAGGGGGATTATGGCCCACGAGCAGTACTTC. Amino acids: CASSLENRGIMAHEQYF.

The chain combines TRBV6-8 with TRBJ2-7; 7 nucleotides agree with TRBD1. CDR1 is MNHGY and CDR2 is SAAAGT in the germline V gene. V was pared by 7 bases and J by 6 bases, with 15 bases of the junction left unmatched. The CDR3 covers 15 residues. The CDR3 sequence: CASTQDRVPFGEQYF. The CDR3 region has the DNA TGTGCCAGCACCCAAGACAGGGTACCATTCGGCGAGCAGTACTTC.

The sample holds a few counts of this clone. The rearrangement uses TRBV6-8 and TRBJ1-2; D gene uncertain. The CDR3 length is 14 residues. Germline loops: CDR1 MNHGY, CDR2 SAAAGT. Trimming left V 4 bases short and J 7 bases short, with 16 bases between. The CDR3 region has the DNA TGTGCCAGCAGTTCCCTCAACCTTCTGGGTGGCTACACCTTC. Protein: CASSSLNLLGGYTF.

The chain recombines TRBV23-1 with TRBJ2-2; D might be TRBD1 (6 bases). TRBV23-1 is identified as an open reading frame with a role that is uncertain. The CDR3 runs 16 residues. V was shortened by 3 bases and J by 1 base, with 12 bases between the two germline ends. The CDR3 DNA sequence: TGCGCCAGCAGTCACTCGTCGGGACAGAACACCGGGGAGCTGTTTTTT. This codes for CASSHSSGQNTGELFF.

V and J are TRBV6-8 and TRBJ2-5; no clear D gene. The V end lost 5 bases, the J end lost 0 bases, and 19 bases lay between the germline ends. This CDR3 is 17 amino acids long. The germline CDR1 and CDR2 sequences are MNHGY and SAAAGT. The CDR3 sequence is CASSQRLVAADQETQYF. The DNA of the CDR3 is TGTGCCAGCAGTCAACGGTTAGTRGCAGCCGACCAAGAGACCCAGTACTTC.

The genes are TRBV19 and TRBJ2-1; D unclear. From germline, CDR1 is LNHDA and CDR2 SQIVND (reference sequence). This CDR3 is built from 13 residues. V was trimmed by 6 bases and J by 9 bases, leaving 15 bases between them. CDR3 nucleotides: TGTGCCAGTAGCCCGGACGTATTGGGTGAGCAGTTCTTC. It specifies CASSPDVLGEQFF. Complete variable domain (other parts from reference TRBV19 and TRBJ2-1): DGGITQSPKYLFRKEGQNVTLSCEQNLNHDAMYWYRQDPGQGLRLIYYSQIVNDFQKGDIAEGYSVSREKKESFPLTVTSAQKNPTAFYLCASSPDVLGEQFFGPGTRLTVL.

This chain connects TRBV19 to TRBJ1-1, with a tentative D call TRBD1 (5 bases). In germline, CDR1 is LNHDA, CDR2 SQIVND (reference sequence). The CDR3 has 16 amino acids. V was trimmed by 5 bases and J by 4 bases, leaving 20 bases between them. The DNA for the CDR3 is TGTGCCAGTAGTGGTGCGGGACGAGAACTGCTCACTGAAGCTTTCTTT. This gives the protein CASSGAGRELLTEAFF.

This chain connects TRBV15 to TRBJ1-5; D call uncertain. V shed 5 bases and J shed 7 bases, with 18 bases lying between them. The CDR3 is 15 residues long. CDR1 is LNHNV and CDR2 is YYDKDF in the germline V gene (reference sequence). CDR3 in amino acids: CATSAGTHTWQPQHF. The CDR3 DNA reads TGTGCCACCAGCGCCGGAACACATACATGGCAGCCCCAGCATTTT.

The rearrangement links TRBV18 to TRBJ1-1; D gene uncertain. Deletions cut 6 bases from V and 1 base from J, with 9 bases between. Germline-derived CDR1 and CDR2 are KGHSH and LQKENI. The CDR3 runs to 13 residues. This CDR3 reads CASSIPQNTEAFF. The DNA for the CDR3 is TGTGCCAGCTCCATACCCCAGAACACTGAAGCTTTCTTT. Combining the CDR3 with reference TRBV18 and TRBJ1-1 gives the whole variable domain NAGVMQNPRHLVRRRGQEARLRCSPMKGHSHVYWYRQLPEEGLKFMVYLQKENIIDESGMPKERFSAEFPKEGPSILRIQQVVRGDSAAYFCASSIPQNTEAFFGQGTRLTVV.

J is TRBJ1-1 and V is TRBV18; TRBD1 matches at 7 bases. The CDR3 contains 15 residues. With 5 bases clipped from V and 2 bases from J, the junction kept 8 bases outside the gene matches. CDR1 and CDR2 from the germline V gene are KGHSH and LQKENI. The CDR3 is CASSSQGQKNTEAFF. CDR3 nucleotides: TGTGCCAGCTCATCCCAGGGACAGAAAAACACTGAAGCTTTCTTT.

To note about this clone: Other DNA sequences from this sample encode an identical CDR3 as well. The V gene is TRBV11-3, the J gene TRBJ1-5, with 8 bases identical to TRBD1. V was clipped by 2 bases and J by 4 bases; unmatched bases: 4. The CDR3 sequence is 15 residues long. The V gene's germline CDR1 is SGHNT and CDR2 YENEEA. CDR3: CASSLLTGANQPQHF. The DNA for the CDR3 is TGTGCCAGCAGCTTATTGACAGGGGCTAATCAGCCCCAGCATTTT.

In the case of this clone: At one boundary the junction diverges from the germline segment, which might be a read error. This chain joins TRBV6-8 and TRBJ1-2, with 10 bases matching TRBD1. This CDR3 is 15 amino acids long. Germline V gene sequence: CDR1 MNHGY, CDR2 SAAAGT. CDR3: CAISVVLGDRGHYTF. Here the CDR3 DNA reads TGTGCCATCAGTGTAGTGCTGGGGGACAGGGGACACTACACCTTC.

For this clone: The junction departs from the called germline gene at one end, perhaps through a read error. This chain connects TRBV23-1 to TRBJ2-3; 10 bases are shared with TRBD1. TRBV23-1 is noted as an ORF with a role that remains uncertain. The CDR3 runs 17 residues. CDR3 in DNA: TGCGCCAGCAATCAATCGGGACAGGGGTTTATAGCAGATACGCAGTATTTT. Protein sequence: CASNQSGQGFIADTQYF.

The chain couples TRBV5-1 to TRBJ2-7; tentative D call: TRBD1 (6 bases). Trimming took off 2 bases at V and 5 bases at J, with 14 bases between the two ends. The germline CDR1 and CDR2 sequences are SGHRS and YFSETQ. CDR3 size: 14 residues. The CDR3 sequence: CASSFSGVGHEQYF. CDR3 coding DNA: TGCGCCAGCAGCTTTTCAGGGGTGGGGCACGAGCAGTACTTC.

This clone appeared once. This sequence joins TRBV19 and TRBJ2-3, with 11 bases lining up with TRBD1. The CDR3 totals 12 residues. The germline CDR1 and CDR2 sequences are LNHDA and SQIVND (reference sequence). J gave up 14 bases and V 4 bases, and 5 bases lay outside the gene matches. The chain's CDR3 is CASSNGQGARYF. Here the CDR3 DNA reads TGTGCCAGTAGTAACGGACAGGGGGCGCGGTATTTT.

This chain joins TRBV10-2 and TRBJ2-7; D is uncertain. The CDR3 runs 12 residues. The V gene's germline CDR1 is WSHSY and CDR2 SAAADI. With 4 bases removed from V and 6 bases from J, the gap between germline ends came to 10 bases. The CDR3 DNA reads as TGCGCCAGCAGTGGTAACGAAGCCGAGCAGTACTTC. This gives the protein CASSGNEAEQYF.

The chain joins TRBV11-3 to TRBJ2-3; weak D call: TRBD2 (5 bases). CDR3 length equals 16 residues. Germline assignment: CDR1 SGHNT and CDR2 YENEEA. Trimming left V 4 bases short and J 1 base short, with 15 bases between. The CDR3 loop is CASSSGWEQRTDTQYF. The CDR3 bases are TGTGCCAGCAGCTCCGGATGGGAGCAGCGCACAGATACGCAGTATTTT.

The chain joins TRBV30 to TRBJ1-4; weak D call: TRBD1 (6 bases). Germline V lookup: CDR1 GTSNPN, CDR2 SVGIG (reference sequence). The ends were cut back, 5 bases at V and 8 bases at J, with 15 bases in the middle. The CDR3 has 13 residues. CDR3 in amino acids: CAWQRDTEEKLFF. CDR3 bases: TGTGCCTGGCAACGGGACACAGAGGAAAAACTGTTTTTT.

V usage is TRBV5-1 and J usage is TRBJ1-2; D is possibly TRBD1 (5 bases). This CDR3 region has 14 residues. Trimming removed 0 bases at V and 3 bases at J, with 9 bases between. Looked up from germline, CDR1 is SGHRS and CDR2 is YFSETQ. The CDR3 loop reads CASSLAWDYYGYTF. The CDR3, as DNA: TGCGCCAGCAGCTTGGCCTGGGACTACTATGGCTACACCTTC.